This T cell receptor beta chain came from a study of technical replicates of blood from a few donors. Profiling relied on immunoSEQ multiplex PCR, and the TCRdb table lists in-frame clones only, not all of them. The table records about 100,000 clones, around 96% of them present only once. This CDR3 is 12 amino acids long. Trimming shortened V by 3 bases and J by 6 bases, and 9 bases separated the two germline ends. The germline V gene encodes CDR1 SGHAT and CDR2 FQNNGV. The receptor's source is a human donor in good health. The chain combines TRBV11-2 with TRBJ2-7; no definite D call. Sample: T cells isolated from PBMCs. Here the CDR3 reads CASSFNLLEQYF. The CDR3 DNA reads TGTGCCAGCAGCTTTAATCTTCTCGAGCAGTACTTC.